What follows are 24 T cell receptor beta chains derived from one specimen sequenced in a study of prognosis after radiotherapy for stage I lung cancer. Genomic DNA yielded TCR beta CDR3, amplified by two-round multiplex PCR. Round-one PCR had primers specific to each TRBV and TRBJ gene. TCRdb reanalysed the multiplex PCR reads using MiXCR and keeps one entry per CDR3 protein. The sample yields some 16,000 distinct CDR3 sequences, over 25% seen once. The input for sequencing was PBMCs, taken before or after stereotactic body radiation therapy (not recorded which). These receptors originate from a donor over 45 with non-small cell lung cancer.

The sample holds many counts of this clonotype. This chain joins TRBV19 and TRBJ2-1; TRBD1 matches at 10 bases. Germline V gene sequence: CDR1 LNHDA, CDR2 SQIVND (reference sequence). The CDR3 is made up of 15 amino acids. V shed 7 bases and J 2 bases; nucleotides not matched to a gene: 5. The CDR3 DNA sequence: TGTGCCAGTAATCCAGGACAGGGGGCCTACAATGAGCAGTTCTTC. Translating gives CASNPGQGAYNEQFF.

In its sample, this clonotype is medium-sized. This sequence joins TRBV4-2 and TRBJ1-6; 8 bases agree with TRBD1. Germline V gives CDR1 LGHNA, CDR2 YNFKEQ. With 0 bases clipped from V and 10 bases from J, the junction kept 8 bases outside the gene matches. The CDR3 runs 16 residues. The CDR3 DNA reads as TGTGCCAGCAGCCAAGAAGCCCAGGGGGCGGGCTCACCCCTCCACTTT. Its protein product is CASSQEAQGAGSPLHF.

This clonotype was counted at least ten times. The V gene is TRBV7-9, the J gene TRBJ2-7; D perhaps matches TRBD2 (7 bases). This CDR3 spans 13 amino acids. Trimming took off 9 bases at V and 7 bases at J, with 19 bases between the two ends. From germline, CDR1 is SEHNR and CDR2 FQNEAQ (reference sequence). The CDR3 DNA reads TGTGCCAGTCGGCCTAGCGGTACAGGGGAGCAGTACTTC. Its translation is CASRPSGTGEQYF. Combining the CDR3 with reference TRBV7-9 and TRBJ2-7 gives the whole variable domain DTGVSQNPRHKITKRGQNVTFRCDPISEHNRLYWYRQTLGQGPEFLTYFQNEAQLEKSRLLSDRFSAERPKGSFSTLEIQRTEQGDSAMYLCASRPSGTGEQYFGPGTRLTVT.

In its sample, this clonotype was seen once. Since no conserved phenylalanine or tryptophan closes the CDR3, a read error is the likely cause. The chain has TRBV6-4 and TRBJ1-1, with D hard to call. Between the trimmed V and J ends, which lost 8 bases and 2 bases, there was a span of 18 bases. This CDR3 contains 15 residues. Per the germline V gene, CDR1 is MRHNA and CDR2 is SNTAGT. The CDR3 DNA reads as TGTGCCAGCCTTGTAGGTCGAAGGACTAACACTGAAGCTTTCCTT. Its translation is CASLVGRRTNTEAFL.

This clonotype was recorded at least ten times. The rearrangement uses TRBV12-3 or TRBV12-4 and TRBJ1-3; 9 bases agree with TRBD1. The CDR3 has 15 amino acids. Trimming removed 5 bases from V and 4 bases from J; junction bases left unmatched: 6. This chain's CDR3 is CASSLPGTGGNTIYF. Written as DNA, the CDR3 is TGTGCCAGCAGTCTGCCAGGGACAGGGGGAAACACCATATATTTT.

This clonotype is medium-sized. The chain joins TRBV6-5 to TRBJ2-1; 10 bases fit TRBD2. Germline CDR1 and CDR2: MNHEY and SVGAGI. The CDR3 is 15 amino acids. J lost 0 bases, V lost 6 bases, and 2 bases had no gene match. The chain's CDR3 is CASSPSGSSYNEQFF. Here the CDR3 DNA reads TGTGCCAGCAGCCCTAGCGGGAGCTCCTACAATGAGCAGTTCTTC.

This clonotype was observed many times. The chain uses TRBV24-1 and TRBJ2-2; TRBD1 might be the D (6 bases). Trimming removed 3 bases from V and 7 bases from J, with 14 bases in between. The CDR3 runs to 15 residues. CDR1 KGHDR and CDR2 SFDVKD come from the germline V gene. CDR3: CATSDPGTSNGELFF. Here the CDR3 DNA reads TGTGCCACCAGTGATCCCGGGACAAGTAACGGGGAGCTGTTTTTT.

This clonotype appeared many times. The chain couples TRBV9 to TRBJ2-1, with 11 bases identical to TRBD2. Germline V lookup: CDR1 SGDLS, CDR2 YYNGEE. The CDR3 spans 17 residues. V gave up 3 bases and J gave up 2 bases; unmatched junction bases: 7. Written as DNA, the CDR3 is TGTGCCAGCAGCGAAAACCGACTAGCGGGGACCTACAATGAGCAGTTCTTC. Protein sequence: CASSENRLAGTYNEQFF.

The rearrangement links TRBV5-1 to TRBJ2-2; D remains unclear. Between the trimmed V and J ends, which lost 0 bases and 6 bases, there was a span of 3 bases. The CDR3 spans 12 residues. Germline V gene sequence: CDR1 SGHRS, CDR2 YFSETQ. The chain's CDR3 is CASSLVSGELFF. In DNA form, the CDR3 reads TGCGCCAGCAGCTTGGTTTCCGGGGAGCTGTTTTTT.

This clonotype has at least ten counts. The chain employs TRBV3-1 and TRBJ1-2; no clear D gene. Germline assignment: CDR1 LGHDT and CDR2 YNNKEL (reference sequence). V was shortened by 1 base and J by 2 bases, with 5 bases between the two germline ends. This CDR3 comprises 13 residues. The CDR3: CASSQVRNYGYTF. The DNA for the CDR3 is TGTGCCAGCAGCCAAGTGCGGAACTATGGCTACACCTTC.

Concerning this clonotype: A far more abundant clone sits one base away, making this likely a read error. The chain recombines TRBV19 with TRBJ2-1, with TRBD2 identical over 11 bases. V trimming: 9 bases; J trimming: 6 bases; junction bases outside the gene matches: 13. The V gene's germline CDR1 is LNHDA and CDR2 SQIVND (reference sequence). This CDR3 is 16 amino acids long. The DNA of the CDR3 is TGTGCCAGCAGCTTAGGTTCTAGCGGGAGGTTCAATGAGCAGTTCTTC. It encodes CASSLGSSGRFNEQFF.

This clonotype appeared many times. The V gene is TRBV20-1, the J gene TRBJ2-1, with 11 bases identical to TRBD2. The CDR3 loop spans 16 amino acids. The germline gives CDR1 DFQATT, CDR2 SNEGSKA (reference sequence). After removal of 3 bases from V and 6 bases from J, the junction contained 10 bases not matched to a gene. CDR3 amino acids: CSASPLAGGPLNEQFF. CDR3 DNA sequence: TGCAGTGCTAGCCCGTTAGCGGGAGGGCCCCTCAATGAGCAGTTCTTC.

This clonotype was counted only a few times. This may arise from a read error, as a much more abundant clone is one base away. J is TRBJ2-7 and V is TRBV6-5; D is unclear. The CDR3 is 15 residues long. Per the germline V gene, CDR1 is MNHEY and CDR2 is SVGAGI. CDR3 in amino acids: CAGSYSTGVSYEQYF. For the CDR3, the DNA is TGTGCCGGCAGTTACTCGACTGGTGTGTCCTACGAGCAGTACTTC.

In this sample, this clonotype turned up many times. J is TRBJ2-3 and V is TRBV7-8; 7 bases map to TRBD1. V dropped 6 bases and J dropped 1; count of bases not matched to a gene: 4. CDR1 SGHVS and CDR2 FQNEAQ come from the germline V gene. The CDR3 sequence is 14 residues long. The CDR3 sequence is CASRAGQGTDTQYF. The CDR3 DNA is TGTGCCAGCAGGGCCGGACAGGGCACAGATACGCAGTATTTT. Drawing the rest from reference TRBV7-8 and TRBJ2-3, the complete variable domain is GAGVSQSPRYKVAKRGQDVALRCDPISGHVSLFWYQQALGQGPEFLTYFQNEAQLDKSGLPSDRFFAERPEGSVSTLKIQRTQQEDSAVYLCASRAGQGTDTQYFGPGTRLTVL.

This clonotype was recorded at least ten times. This chain joins TRBV2 and TRBJ2-1, with D maybe TRBD2 (6 bases). The CDR3 is made up of 15 amino acids. Between the trimmed V and J ends, which lost 6 bases and 4 bases, there was a span of 16 bases. The germline gives CDR1 SNHLY, CDR2 FYNNEI. CDR3 nucleotide sequence: TGTGCCAGCAGACCAACGGAGGCGGGGTACAATGAGCAGTTCTTC. This translates into CASRPTEAGYNEQFF.

A remark on this clonotype: Mismatch with germline at one junction end may stem from a read error. This sequence joins TRBV25-1 and TRBJ1-6, with TRBD1 as a possible D gene (5 bases). Germline assignment: CDR1 MGHDK and CDR2 SYGVNS. The CDR3 runs to 14 residues. The CDR3 DNA sequence: TGTGTCAGCAGACGGGGGGGCTATAATTCACCCCTCCACTTT. This codes for CVSRRGGYNSPLHF. The entire variable domain, with the rest obtained from reference TRBV25-1 and TRBJ1-6, is as follows: EADIYQTPRYLVIGTGKKITLECSQTMGHDKMYWYQQDPGMELHLIHYSYGVNSTEKGDLSSESTVSRIRTEHFPLTLESARPSHTSQYLCVSRRGGYNSPLHFGNGTRLTVT.

Only a few counts were recorded for this clonotype. With only one base between it and a far larger clone, this is likely a read error. The CDR3 bases are TGTGCCAGCAGTTACGACTCGAACAATGAGCAGTTCTTC. It yields the protein CASSYDSNNEQFF. The rearrangement joins TRBV6-5 to TRBJ2-1; D unresolved. Germline-derived CDR1 and CDR2 are MNHEY and SVGAGI. The V and J ends lost 2 bases and 5 bases respectively, with 7 bases between them. The CDR3 is made up of 13 amino acids.

Sample share makes this clonotype medium-sized. The CDR3 loop is CASATTDTQYF. CDR3 DNA sequence: TGTGCCAGCGCAACCACAGATACGCAGTATTTT. This chain links TRBV6-1 with TRBJ2-3; D remains ambiguous. Germline-derived CDR1 and CDR2 are MNHNS and SASEGT. CDR3 length: 11 residues. Trimming cost V 8 bases and J 2 bases, with 5 bases left between them.

Details on this clonotype: One end of the junction varies from germline; a read error may be responsible. The chain employs TRBV12-3 or TRBV12-4 and TRBJ1-1; the D is unclear. This CDR3 has 13 amino acids. The CDR3 DNA reads TGTGACAGCAGTTTGACTGGGAGGACTGAAGCTTTCTTT. As protein: CDSSLTGRTEAFF.

By frequency in the sample, this clonotype is medium-sized. The chain joins TRBV5-1 to TRBJ1-3; D remains unclear. Between the trimmed V and J ends, which lost 4 bases and 0 bases, there was a span of 11 bases. Germline CDR1 is SGHRS and CDR2 is YFSETQ. The CDR3 contains 15 residues. The CDR3 nucleotides read TGCGCCAGCAGCCCGGGATCGGGCTCTGGAAACACCATATATTTT. Protein product: CASSPGSGSGNTIYF.

The genes are TRBV6-2 or TRBV6-3 and TRBJ1-6; D unclear. The CDR3 spans 17 residues. Germline CDR1 reads MNHEY; CDR2 reads SVGEGT. Trimming removed 2 bases at V and 15 bases at J, with 26 bases between. The chain's CDR3 is CASSYRAASSYNSHLHF. The CDR3 DNA reads as TGTGCCAGCAGTTACCGGGCAGCCAGCTCCTATAATTCGCACCTCCACTTT.

In this sample, this clonotype turned up many times. V usage is TRBV6-1 and J usage is TRBJ2-7; tentatively, D is TRBD2 (5 bases). With 6 bases removed from V and 3 bases from J, the gap between germline ends came to 9 bases. This CDR3 spans 12 amino acids. Germline V lookup: CDR1 MNHNS, CDR2 SASEGT. This CDR3 is CASRGRNYEQYF. The CDR3, as DNA: TGTGCCAGCAGGGGGAGAAACTACGAGCAGTACTTC.

This clonotype has a count of ten or more. The gene calls are TRBV18 and TRBJ2-2, with D tentatively TRBD1 (5 bases). CDR1 and CDR2 (germline): KGHSH, LQKENI. V lost 0 bases and J 5 bases, leaving 19 bases between the germline ends. CDR3 length: 18 residues. The CDR3 sequence is CASSPPDMGLLRTGELFF. In DNA, the CDR3 is TGTGCCAGCTCACCACCGGACATGGGGCTACTCCGGACCGGGGAGCTGTTTTTT.

CDR3 in amino acids: CASRETGGGQPQHF. In nucleotides, the CDR3 is TGCGCCAGCAGAGAGACAGGGGGCGGCCAGCCCCAGCATTTT. V is TRBV5-1 and J is TRBJ1-5; 10 bases fit TRBD1. The V segment lost 5 bases and the J segment 7 bases; nucleotides outside the gene matches: 6. CDR1 and CDR2 from the germline V gene are SGHRS and YFSETQ. The CDR3 has 14 residues.